Presented here are 25 T cell receptor beta chains from one specimen sequenced in a study of cytomegalovirus exposure and HLA in healthy donors. The method was immunoSEQ multiplex PCR; TCRdb's version includes in-frame clones alone and lacks a portion of them. The sample lists 300,000 or so clones, over 75% seen once, with approximately 0.95% in the top ten. The sample taken for sequencing was PBMCs. The receptors shown here come from a man under 40 in good health and CMV-seronegative.

The rearrangement uses TRBV5-4 and TRBJ2-1, with TRBD1 matching over 8 bases. Trimming took 0 bases from V and 10 from J; bases not matched to a gene: 0. The CDR3 sequence is 12 residues long. From germline, CDR1 is SGHNT and CDR2 YYREEE (reference sequence). CDR3 nucleotide sequence: TGTGCCAGCAGCTTGGACAGGGGGGAGCAGTTCTTC. Residues: CASSLDRGEQFF.

The chain has TRBV5-1 and TRBJ1-5; 7 bases agree with TRBD1. V lost 0 bases, J lost 6 bases, and 6 bases stayed unmatched. CDR3 size: 15 residues. Germline CDR1 and CDR2: SGHRS and YFSETQ. The CDR3, as DNA: TGCGCCAGCAGCTTGGGTCCACAGGGGACTCAGCCCCAGCATTTT. This codes for CASSLGPQGTQPQHF.

Written as DNA, the CDR3 is TGTGCCAGCAGTTATTGGAAGCAGGGGCTCTACGAGCAGTACTTC. This gives the protein CASSYWKQGLYEQYF. V is TRBV6-6 and J is TRBJ2-7, with TRBD1 as a possible D gene (6 bases). Germline V gene data show CDR1 as MNHNY and CDR2 as SVGAGI (reference sequence). With 3 bases removed from V and 3 bases from J, the gap between germline ends came to 15 bases. This CDR3 has 15 residues.

The CDR3 reads CASTLGAEQYF. The CDR3 nucleotides read TGCGCCAGCACCCTAGGAGCCGAGCAGTACTTC. V is TRBV5-1 and J is TRBJ2-7; D is unresolved. Trimming cost V 6 bases and J 6 bases, with 10 bases left between them. The CDR3 extends over 11 amino acids. Germline V CDR1 and CDR2: SGHRS, YFSETQ.

The CDR3 sequence: CASSPHRTTGAYGYTF. The CDR3 DNA reads as TGTGCCAGTAGTCCCCACCGGACGACAGGGGCCTATGGCTACACCTTC. This chain connects TRBV19 to TRBJ1-2; 8 bases line up with TRBD1. Germline V lookup: CDR1 LNHDA, CDR2 SQIVND (reference sequence). The V and J ends lost 5 bases and 4 bases, in that order; junction bases with no gene match: 12. The CDR3 has 16 residues.

The V call is TRBV10-2, the J call TRBJ1-4; the D is unclear. Trimming shortened V by 3 bases and J by 4 bases, and 12 bases separated the two germline ends. The CDR3 length is 15 residues. Germline V gives CDR1 WSHSY, CDR2 SAAADI. CDR3 DNA: TGCGCCAGCAGTGAAAATAGGCGGAATAATGAAAAACTGTTTTTT. Translation gives CASSENRRNNEKLFF.

The rearrangement uses TRBV5-4 and TRBJ2-7; TRBD1 aligns across 7 bases. CDR3 length equals 14 residues. After removal of 4 bases from V and 2 bases from J, the junction contained 6 bases not matched to a gene. CDR1 SGHNT and CDR2 YYREEE come from the germline V gene (reference sequence). In DNA form, the CDR3 reads TGTGCCAGCAGCGTGGACAGGACCCCCTACGAGCAGTACTTC. Translation: CASSVDRTPYEQYF.

The chain recombines TRBV7-2 with TRBJ1-3; D is uncertain. Germline lookup yields CDR1 SGHTA and CDR2 FQGNSA. CDR3 length: 15 residues. Trimming took off 3 bases at V and 0 bases at J, with 9 bases between the two ends. In DNA, the CDR3 is TGTGCCAGCAGCTTTGATCCAGGCTCTGGAAACACCATATATTTT. This encodes CASSFDPGSGNTIYF. The full variable domain, rest sourced from reference TRBV7-2 and TRBJ1-3, is GAGVSQSPSNKVTEKGKDVELRCDPISGHTALYWYRQSLGQGLEFLIYFQGNSAPDKSGLPSDRFSAERTGGSVSTLTIQRTQQEDSAVYLCASSFDPGSGNTIYFGEGSWLTVV.

The gene calls are TRBV6-5 and TRBJ2-2, with TRBD1 identical over 7 bases. There are 15 residues in the CDR3. Germline assignment: CDR1 MNHEY and CDR2 SVGAGI. V lost 2 bases to trimming and J lost 4 bases; unmatched junction nucleotides: 4. DNA of the CDR3: TGTGCCAGCAGTTACGACAGGGTACCCACCGGGGAGCTGTTTTTT. It translates to CASSYDRVPTGELFF.

This rearrangement joins TRBV5-5 to TRBJ2-7, with 8 nucleotides matching TRBD2. With V trimmed by 1 base and J by 2 bases, 2 bases remained unmatched. CDR3 size: 14 residues. CDR1 SGHKS and CDR2 YYEKEE come from the germline V gene (reference sequence). The CDR3 region has the DNA TGTGCCAGCAGCTTGACCGGGGGGGCCTACGAGCAGTACTTC. Translated: CASSLTGGAYEQYF.

The chain carries TRBV7-9 and TRBJ2-7; D may be TRBD2 (5 bases). CDR3 length: 14 amino acids. Trimming left V 5 bases short and J 5 bases short, with 16 bases between. CDR1 is SEHNR, CDR2 FQNEAQ, per germline (reference sequence). The CDR3 DNA is TGTGCCAGCAGCCCTGACGGGGTTGGCGACGAGCAGTACTTC. Its translation: CASSPDGVGDEQYF. The entire variable domain, with the rest obtained from reference TRBV7-9 and TRBJ2-7, is as follows: DTGVSQNPRHKITKRGQNVTFRCDPISEHNRLYWYRQTLGQGPEFLTYFQNEAQLEKSRLLSDRFSAERPKGSFSTLEIQRTEQGDSAMYLCASSPDGVGDEQYFGPGTRLTVT.

The chain uses TRBV6-5 and TRBJ2-7; tentative D call: TRBD1 (5 bases). Germline V gene lookup returns CDR1 MNHEY and CDR2 SVGAGI. Trimming shortened V by 6 bases and J by 3 bases, and 18 bases separated the two germline ends. This CDR3 has 15 residues. In nucleotides, the CDR3 is TGTGCCAGCAGAAACGACCGAGGACATAACTACGAGCAGTACTTC. Its translation: CASRNDRGHNYEQYF.

This chain uses TRBV19 with TRBJ2-1; 12 bases align to TRBD2. The CDR3 totals 15 residues. With V trimmed by 3 bases and J by 10 bases, 7 bases remained unmatched. From germline, CDR1 is LNHDA and CDR2 SQIVND (reference sequence). CDR3 amino acids: CASSIPLAGGREQFF. The DNA of the CDR3 is TGTGCCAGTAGTATCCCACTAGCGGGGGGTCGGGAGCAGTTCTTC.

The rearrangement uses TRBV2 and TRBJ1-2; D remains ambiguous. This CDR3 spans 14 amino acids. In germline, CDR1 is SNHLY, CDR2 FYNNEI. The V end lost 3 bases, the J end lost 8 bases, and 16 bases lay between the germline ends. CDR3 sequence reads: CASSEVNRRYGYTF. The DNA for the CDR3 is TGTGCCAGCAGTGAGGTCAACAGACGATACGGCTACACCTTC.

The chain has TRBV2 and TRBJ2-7; weak D call: TRBD2 (5 bases). V was pared by 7 bases and J by 3 bases, with 16 bases between. The germline V gene has CDR1 SNHLY and CDR2 FYNNEI. The CDR3 has 14 amino acids. Here the CDR3 reads CASMTILGYYEQYF. DNA of the CDR3: TGTGCCAGCATGACAATACTAGGGTACTACGAGCAGTACTTC.

This clone is a singleton in its sample. V and J are TRBV5-6 and TRBJ1-2; 7 bases are shared with TRBD1. CDR1 is SGHDT and CDR2 is YYEEEE in the germline V gene. The V and J ends lost 4 bases and 4 bases, in that order; junction bases with no gene match: 10. This CDR3 spans 15 amino acids. The CDR3 sequence is CASSDTGQAVYGYTF. The CDR3 nucleotides read TGTGCCAGCAGCGACACCGGACAGGCCGTCTATGGCTACACCTTC. The complete variable domain, with remaining parts taken from reference TRBV5-6 and TRBJ1-2, reads DAGVTQSPTHLIKTRGQQVTLRCSPKSGHDTVSWYQQALGQGPQFIFQYYEEEERQRGNFPDRFSGHQFPNYSSELNVNALLLGDSALYLCASSDTGQAVYGYTFGSGTRLTVV.

The V call is TRBV6-1, the J call TRBJ2-3; 7 nucleotides agree with TRBD2. Trimming cost V 7 bases and J 3 bases; bases outside gene matches: 10. The CDR3 sequence is 15 residues long. Germline CDR1 is MNHNS and CDR2 is SASEGT. Here the CDR3 reads CASTAPSGLTDTQYF. CDR3 coding DNA: TGTGCCAGCACCGCCCCTAGCGGACTAACAGATACGCAGTATTTT.

The chain combines TRBV5-5 with TRBJ2-5; D is unclear. The CDR3 totals 16 residues. From germline, CDR1 is SGHKS and CDR2 YYEKEE (reference sequence). V was shortened by 3 bases and J by 1 base, with 16 bases between the two germline ends. In DNA, the CDR3 is TGTGCCAGCAGCTGGGCCCCGGTAGGTGGCCAAGAGACCCAGTACTTC. This codes for CASSWAPVGGQETQYF.

J is TRBJ2-7 and V is TRBV6-6; 8 bases are a match to TRBD1. Germline CDR1 MNHNY, CDR2 SVGAGI (reference sequence). This CDR3 spans 16 amino acids. The J segment lost 3 bases and the V segment lost 2 bases, leaving 9 bases of the junction unmatched. The CDR3 sequence: CASSYQGARVYYEQYF. The DNA of the CDR3 is TGTGCCAGCAGTTACCAGGGGGCGCGGGTTTACTACGAGCAGTACTTC.

The table lists this clone with a count of one. The V call is TRBV27, the J call TRBJ2-2; 9 bases line up with TRBD1. Germline V gene data show CDR1 as MNHEY and CDR2 as SMNVEV (reference sequence). The CDR3 sequence is 13 residues long. The J segment lost 11 bases and the V segment lost 1 base, leaving 2 bases of the junction unmatched. CDR3 bases: TGTGCCAGCAGTTTATTGGACAGGGGTGAGCTGTTTTTT. Translated, it gives CASSLLDRGELFF.

The sample holds one count of this clone. The chain uses TRBV19 and TRBJ2-1; 7 bases align to TRBD1. Per the germline V gene, CDR1 is LNHDA and CDR2 is SQIVND (reference sequence). Trimming at V came to 6 bases and at J to 2 bases, leaving 1 base not matched to a gene. CDR3 length: 13 amino acids. The CDR3 loop is CASRQGAYNEQFF. In DNA form, the CDR3 reads TGTGCCAGTAGGCAGGGGGCCTACAATGAGCAGTTCTTC.

This clone was seen just once. This chain's CDR3 is CASSTTTGRSYNSPLHF. CDR3 DNA sequence: TGTGCCAGCAGCACAACGACAGGGCGCTCCTATAATTCACCCCTCCACTTT. The chain uses TRBV7-9 and TRBJ1-6, with TRBD1 matching 7 bases. The germline gives CDR1 SEHNR, CDR2 FQNEAQ (reference sequence). CDR3 size: 17 residues. Trimming at V came to 5 bases and at J to 0 bases, leaving 7 bases not matched to a gene.

The V call is TRBV7-7, the J call TRBJ1-3; D is unclear. Germline assignment: CDR1 SSHAT and CDR2 FNYEAQ (reference sequence). The CDR3 contains 17 residues. V was cut by 3 bases and J by 1 base, with 16 bases left in between. The CDR3 region is CASSFLVAGKSGNTIYF. CDR3 coding DNA: TGTGCCAGCAGCTTTTTGGTTGCGGGAAAGTCTGGAAACACCATATATTTT.

The chain joins TRBV4-1 to TRBJ1-3; 10 nucleotides align to TRBD1. V lost 3 bases, J lost 8 bases, and 1 base stayed unmatched. This CDR3 contains 13 residues. The germline V gene has CDR1 MGHRA and CDR2 YSYEKL. The CDR3 DNA sequence: TGCGCCAGCAGCCAGGGACAGGGGTACACCATATATTTT. This encodes CASSQGQGYTIYF.

The rearrangement joins TRBV19 to TRBJ1-5, with D perhaps TRBD1 (5 bases). Trimming cost V 4 bases and J 9 bases, with 13 bases left between them. There are 13 residues in the CDR3. Germline lookup yields CDR1 LNHDA and CDR2 SQIVND (reference sequence). The CDR3 nucleotides read TGTGCCAGTAGTAGGGGGGGGGAATTGCCCCAGCATTTT. It codes for CASSRGGELPQHF.